The entry that follows covers one TCR beta chain sequence. Its matching antigen is unknown. At one end the junction does not follow the germline gene, possibly because of a read error. This sample was included in a study of Graves' ophthalmopathy and Graves' hyperthyroidism. Study-level findings and limits: Researchers report that a 13-signature model separated ophthalmopathy from stable hyperthyroidism, posting 87.88% sensitivity and roughly 83% specificity.

There are 14 residues in the CDR3. Looked up from germline, CDR1 is MDHEN and CDR2 is SYDVKM. RNA transcripts were the source from which TCR beta CDR3 regions were amplified. RT-PCR was first run with HTBI primers, then multiplex PCR in a second round. TCRdb re-derived calls from the multiplex PCR reads in MiXCR, one entry per CDR3 protein. Of roughly 480,000 distinct CDR3 sequences detected, 13% to 15% appear once; the ten largest clones hold roughly 10%. This TCR was sampled from a young woman with Graves' ophthalmopathy. V is TRBV28 and J is TRBJ2-7; D is undetermined. Sequencing was done on a sample of blood. CDR3 DNA: TGTGCCAGCAGACCGCAGGTGACGGGTTACGATCAGTACTTC. It encodes CASRPQVTGYDQYF. The entire variable domain, with the rest obtained from reference TRBV28 and TRBJ2-7, is as follows: DVKVTQSSRYLVKRTGEKVFLECVQDMDHENMFWYRQDPGLGLRLIYFSYDVKMKEKGDIPEGYSVSREKKERFSLILESASTNQTSMYLCASRPQVTGYDQYFGPGTRLTVT.